This T cell receptor beta chain was recovered during a study of blood T cell repertoires in COVID-19. Overall study context: T cells, B-cell-depleted T cells, or PBMCs supplied cDNA or gDNA.

Participants were placed into cohorts based on the clinical history they reported. Symptom resolution, clearance, or two negative PCRs marked the recovered donors of Cohort 3. Original analysis: Estimates of nucleated cell counts were drawn from the amplification of reference gene primers. This table comes from immunoSEQ multiplex PCR, and its TCRdb copy is limited to in-frame clones, with some not included. V and J calls and clone size follow that table, whereas D and trimming were derived from the DNA. The sample carries about 180,000 clones, around 73% recorded once. This clone was recorded a few times. The sample was PBMCs or T cells enriched from blood (not recorded which). The source of this sequence is a woman aged 45-59 years who had recovered from COVID-19.

CDR3 protein: CASSLGRTGGNQPQHF. CDR3 bases: TGTGCCAGCAGCTTAGGGAGGACAGGGGGCAATCAGCCCCAGCATTTT. The V call is TRBV7-8, the J call TRBJ1-5, with 9 bases fitting TRBD1. Germline V CDR1 and CDR2: SGHVS, FQNEAQ. V shed 1 base and J 2 bases; nucleotides not matched to a gene: 3. The CDR3 is made up of 16 amino acids.